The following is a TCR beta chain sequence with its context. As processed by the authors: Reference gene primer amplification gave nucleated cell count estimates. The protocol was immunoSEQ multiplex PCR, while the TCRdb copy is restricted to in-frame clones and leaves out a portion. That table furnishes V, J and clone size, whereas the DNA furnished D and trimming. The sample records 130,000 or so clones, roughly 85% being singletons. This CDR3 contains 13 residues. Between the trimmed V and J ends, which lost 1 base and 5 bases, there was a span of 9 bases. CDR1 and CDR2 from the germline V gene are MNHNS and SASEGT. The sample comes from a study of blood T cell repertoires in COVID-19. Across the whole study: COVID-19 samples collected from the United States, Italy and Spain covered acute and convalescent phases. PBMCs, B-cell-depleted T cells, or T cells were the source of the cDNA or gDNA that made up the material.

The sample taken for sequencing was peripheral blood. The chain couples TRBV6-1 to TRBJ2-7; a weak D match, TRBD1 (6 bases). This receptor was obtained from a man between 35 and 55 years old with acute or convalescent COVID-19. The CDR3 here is CASSEVQGDEQYF. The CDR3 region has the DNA TGTGCCAGCAGTGAAGTACAGGGAGACGAGCAGTACTTC.